Following are 4 T cell receptor beta chains from one sample sequenced in a study of blood T cell repertoires in COVID-19. Only in-frame clones appear in the TCRdb table, and some are missing; sequencing was by immunoSEQ multiplex PCR. The table has about 260,000 clones, approximately 89% seen once; the top ten hold about 9.4%. Sequenced: peripheral blood. Receptors originate from a woman in her 70s with COVID-19, enrolled during active disease.

This rearrangement joins TRBV6-5 to TRBJ2-3; D gene ambiguous. With 4 bases removed from V and 7 bases from J, the gap between germline ends came to 15 bases. The germline gives CDR1 MNHEY, CDR2 SVGAGI. The CDR3 runs 14 residues. The CDR3 here is CASSSAARRYTQYF. CDR3 DNA sequence: TGTGCCAGCAGTTCAGCAGCTAGAAGGTATACGCAGTATTTT.

This clone has more than one count but fewer than ten. The genes are TRBV30 and TRBJ1-3; D may be TRBD1 (6 bases). Trimming removed 0 bases at V and 4 bases at J, with 13 bases between. This CDR3 comprises 15 residues. Germline V gene sequence: CDR1 GTSNPN, CDR2 SVGIG (reference sequence). The CDR3 is CAWSVGGSGGNTIYF. CDR3 sequence (DNA): TGTGCCTGGAGTGTTGGGGGCTCGGGGGGAAACACCATATATTTT. Full variable domain (remainder filled in from reference TRBV30 and TRBJ1-3): SQTIHQWPATLVQPVGSPLSLECTVEGTSNPNLYWYRQAAGRGLQLLFYSVGIGQISSEVPQNLSASRPQDRQFILSSKKLLLSDSGFYLCAWSVGGSGGNTIYFGEGSWLTVV.

The rearrangement links TRBV7-8 to TRBJ1-5, with D possibly TRBD1 on 5 matching bases. This CDR3 comprises 16 residues. Trimming removed 0 bases from V and 1 base from J, with 10 bases in between. Germline CDR1 reads SGHVS; CDR2 reads FQNEAQ. Written as DNA, the CDR3 is TGTGCCAGCAGCTTAGCCGACGGGGGAAGCAATCAGCCCCAGCATTTT. It codes for CASSLADGGSNQPQHF. Using reference TRBV7-8 and TRBJ1-5 for the parts outside the CDR3, the full variable domain is GAGVSQSPRYKVAKRGQDVALRCDPISGHVSLFWYQQALGQGPEFLTYFQNEAQLDKSGLPSDRFFAERPEGSVSTLKIQRTQQEDSAVYLCASSLADGGSNQPQHFGDGTRLSIL.

The gene calls are TRBV11-1 and TRBJ2-5; 7 bases are a match to TRBD2. The V gene end was trimmed by 4 bases and the J gene end by 5 bases; junction bases not matched to a gene: 10. The CDR3 spans 15 residues. Germline V gives CDR1 SGHAT, CDR2 FQDESV (reference sequence). CDR3 region: CASSSAGGRSETQYF. The DNA of the CDR3 is TGTGCCAGCAGCTCCGCTGGCGGGAGATCTGAGACCCAGTACTTC.